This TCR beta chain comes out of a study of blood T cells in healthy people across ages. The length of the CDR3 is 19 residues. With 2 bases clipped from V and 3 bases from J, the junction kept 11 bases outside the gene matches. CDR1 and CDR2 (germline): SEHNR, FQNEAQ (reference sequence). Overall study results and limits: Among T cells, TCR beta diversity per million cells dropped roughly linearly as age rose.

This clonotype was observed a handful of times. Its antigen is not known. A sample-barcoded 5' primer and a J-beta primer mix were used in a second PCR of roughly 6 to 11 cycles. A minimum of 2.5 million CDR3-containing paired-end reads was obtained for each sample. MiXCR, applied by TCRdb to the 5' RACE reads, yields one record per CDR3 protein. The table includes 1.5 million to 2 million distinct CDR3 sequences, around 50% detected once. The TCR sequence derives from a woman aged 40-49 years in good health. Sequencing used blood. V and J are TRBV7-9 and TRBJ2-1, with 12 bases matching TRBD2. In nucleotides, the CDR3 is TGTGCCAGCAGCTTAAGGGCTAGCGGGGGGGCTGGAAACTACAATGAGCAGTTCTTC. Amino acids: CASSLRASGGAGNYNEQFF.